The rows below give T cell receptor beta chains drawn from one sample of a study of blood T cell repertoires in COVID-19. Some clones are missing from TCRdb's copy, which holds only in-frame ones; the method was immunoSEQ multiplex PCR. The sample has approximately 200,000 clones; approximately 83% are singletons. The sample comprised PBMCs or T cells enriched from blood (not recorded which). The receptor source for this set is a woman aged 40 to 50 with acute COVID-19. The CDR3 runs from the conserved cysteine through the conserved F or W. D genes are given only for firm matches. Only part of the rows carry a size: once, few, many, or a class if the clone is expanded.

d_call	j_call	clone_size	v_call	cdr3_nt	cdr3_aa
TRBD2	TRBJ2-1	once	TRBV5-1	TGCGCCAGCAGCCTAGCGGGAGCCTACAATGAGCAGTTCTTC	CASSLAGAYNEQFF
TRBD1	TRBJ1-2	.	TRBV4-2	TGTGCCAGCAGCCCCCAGGGGGTGAGTGAGACCGTCTATGGCTACACCTTC	CASSPQGVSETVYGYTF
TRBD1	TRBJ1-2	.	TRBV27	TGTGCCAGCAGGTATACAGGGGCAAGAGGCTACACCTTC	CASRYTGARGYTF
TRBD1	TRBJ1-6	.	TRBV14	TGTGCCAGCAGCCAACATACAGGGGCTAATTCACCCCTCCACTTT	CASSQHTGANSPLHF
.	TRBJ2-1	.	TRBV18	TGTGCCAGCTCACCAGCGGGGTACAATGAGCAGTTCTTC	CASSPAGYNEQFF
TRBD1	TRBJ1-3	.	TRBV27	TGTGCCAGCAGCTCAAACCCAGGGGGCTCTGGAAACACCATATATTTT	CASSSNPGGSGNTIYF
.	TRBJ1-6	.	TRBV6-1	TGTGCCAGCAGTGACGCGAAGGGAGACCATTCACCCCTCCACTTT	CASSDAKGDHSPLHF
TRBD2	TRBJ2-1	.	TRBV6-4	TGTGCCAGCAGTCCTCTAGCGGGAGGTCGCGTCTTAAGCTCCTACAATGAGCAGTTCTTC	CASSPLAGGRVLSSYNEQFF
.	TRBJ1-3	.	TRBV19	TGTGCCAGTAGTGAAACGACAGGATCCGGAAACACCATATATTTT	CASSETTGSGNTIYF
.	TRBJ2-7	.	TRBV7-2	TGTGCCAGCAGCTTAGCTAGAGGCGAGCAGTACTTC	CASSLARGEQYF
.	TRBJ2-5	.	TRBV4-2	TGTGCCAGCAGCCAAGATTGGGCCAGGGGAGAGACCCAGTACTTC	CASSQDWARGETQYF
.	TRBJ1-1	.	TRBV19	TGTGCCAGTAGTATTCCCCTGGGTCGTCCGGGGGCTGAAGCTTTCTTT	CASSIPLGRPGAEAFF
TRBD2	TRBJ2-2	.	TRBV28	TGTGCCAGCAGTTTATTAGCGGGGGCGAACACCGGGGAGCTGTTTTTT	CASSLLAGANTGELFF
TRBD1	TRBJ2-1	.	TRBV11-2	TGTGCCAGCAGCTTAGAGCTAACCTTCCGGGACAGTTACAATGAGCAGTTCTTC	CASSLELTFRDSYNEQFF
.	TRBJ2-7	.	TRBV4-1	TGCGCCAGCAGCCAAGATAGAGGGTACTACGAGCAGTACTTC	CASSQDRGYYEQYF
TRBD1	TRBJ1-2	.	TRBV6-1	TGTGCCAGCAGTGAACGGGGACAGGGGCTGGGTGGCTACACCTTC	CASSERGQGLGGYTF
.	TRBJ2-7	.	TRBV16	TGTGCCAGCAGCCAAGGGGGGGCCAGATACTCCTACGAGCAGTACTTC	CASSQGGARYSYEQYF